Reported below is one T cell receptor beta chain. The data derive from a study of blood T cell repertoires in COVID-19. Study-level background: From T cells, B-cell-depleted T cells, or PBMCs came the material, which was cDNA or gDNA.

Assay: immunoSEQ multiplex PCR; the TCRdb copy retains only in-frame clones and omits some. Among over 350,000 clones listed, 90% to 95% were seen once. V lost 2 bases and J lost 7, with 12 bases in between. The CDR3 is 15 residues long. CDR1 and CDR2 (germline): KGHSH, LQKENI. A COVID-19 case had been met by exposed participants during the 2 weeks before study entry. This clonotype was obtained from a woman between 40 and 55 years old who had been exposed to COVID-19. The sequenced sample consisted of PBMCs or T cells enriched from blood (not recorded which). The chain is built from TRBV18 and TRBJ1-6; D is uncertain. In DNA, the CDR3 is TGTGCCAGCTCACCATCGGAGGGCCCGAATTCACCCCTCCACTTT. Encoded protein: CASSPSEGPNSPLHF.